Listed here are 5 T cell receptor beta chains from one sample, sequenced in a study of T-cell reconstitution after alpha-beta-depleted transplantation in children. Preparation of the TCRbeta library involved a method that used unique molecular identifiers. MiXCR, run by TCRdb on the PCR reads, gives a single entry per CDR3 protein. The sample includes hundreds of thousands of distinct CDR3 sequences, about 30% of them seen just once. The material was PBMCs from the stem cell graft donor, obtained from the stem cell graft. The receptors here all came from a human donor who donated a stem cell graft to a child with aplastic anemia.

This clonotype was seen a few times. J is TRBJ2-5 and V is TRBV20-1, with a possible D match to TRBD2 (6 bases). Looked up from germline, CDR1 is DFQATT and CDR2 is SNEGSKA (reference sequence). CDR3 length: 13 residues. The V end was cut by 0 bases, the J end by 8 bases, with 13 bases between. For the CDR3, the DNA is TGCAGTGCTAGAGATACTAGCTGGACTACCCAGTACTTC. This codes for CSARDTSWTTQYF.

The chain is built from TRBV5-1 and TRBJ2-5; the D gene is possibly TRBD1 (5 bases). This CDR3 region has 15 residues. The germline V gene has CDR1 SGHRS and CDR2 YFSETQ. Trimming took off 6 bases at V and 1 base at J, with 16 bases between the two ends. CDR3: CASTSRFDSQETQYF. The DNA for the CDR3 is TGCGCCAGCACCTCCAGATTCGACAGCCAAGAGACCCAGTACTTC.

The chain couples TRBV20-1 to TRBJ1-5, with 11 bases lining up with TRBD1. J was trimmed by 6 bases and V by 0 bases; bases with no gene match: 7. The CDR3 totals 16 residues. Germline CDR1 DFQATT, CDR2 SNEGSKA (reference sequence). CDR3 in DNA: TGCAGTGCTAGAGACCCGGACAGGGGGCGAAGTCAGCCCCAGCATTTT. Protein sequence: CSARDPDRGRSQPQHF.

V gene TRBV5-5 combines with J gene TRBJ1-4; no definite D call. CDR1 is SGHKS, CDR2 YYEKEE, per germline (reference sequence). This CDR3 has 16 amino acids. V dropped 2 bases and J dropped 8 bases, with 19 bases sitting between them. The CDR3 DNA reads TGTGCCAGCAGCTTCGGAGACGTCCTCCCGGCGGAAAAACTGTTTTTT. Translating gives CASSFGDVLPAEKLFF.

This clonotype has a handful of counts. This rearrangement joins TRBV18 to TRBJ1-1; no reliable D call. With 3 bases removed from V and 4 bases from J, the gap between germline ends came to 12 bases. This CDR3 is 14 amino acids long. Germline loops: CDR1 KGHSH, CDR2 LQKENI. The chain's CDR3 is CASSPGLGSTEAFF. In nucleotides, the CDR3 is TGTGCCAGCTCACCTGGTTTGGGGAGCACTGAAGCTTTCTTT.